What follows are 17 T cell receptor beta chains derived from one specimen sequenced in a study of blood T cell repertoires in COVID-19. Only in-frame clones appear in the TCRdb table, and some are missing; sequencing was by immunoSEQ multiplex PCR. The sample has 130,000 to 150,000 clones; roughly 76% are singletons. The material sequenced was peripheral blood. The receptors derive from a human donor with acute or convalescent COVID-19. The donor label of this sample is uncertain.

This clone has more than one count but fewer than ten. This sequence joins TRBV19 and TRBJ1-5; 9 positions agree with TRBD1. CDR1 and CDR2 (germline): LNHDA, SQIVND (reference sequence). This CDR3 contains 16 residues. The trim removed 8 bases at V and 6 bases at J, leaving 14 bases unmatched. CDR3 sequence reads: CASSSRGQGRSQPQHF. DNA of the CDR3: TGTGCCAGTTCGTCCCGGGGACAGGGACGGTCTCAGCCCCAGCATTTT.

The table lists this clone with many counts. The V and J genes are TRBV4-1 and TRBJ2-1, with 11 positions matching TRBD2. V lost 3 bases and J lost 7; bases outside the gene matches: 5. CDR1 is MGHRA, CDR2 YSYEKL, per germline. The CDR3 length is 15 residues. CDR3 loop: CASSHLAGGQNEQFF. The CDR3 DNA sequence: TGCGCCAGCAGCCACCTAGCGGGGGGCCAGAATGAGCAGTTCTTC.

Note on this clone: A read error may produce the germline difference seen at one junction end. CDR3 sequence (DNA): TGTGCCAGCAGCTTAGACGTCAGAAGTAACGATGGCTACACCTTC. Protein sequence: CASSLDVRSNDGYTF. The rearrangement uses TRBV7-8 and TRBJ1-2; no firm D call. The CDR3 contains 15 residues. CDR1 is SGHVS, CDR2 FQNEAQ, per germline.

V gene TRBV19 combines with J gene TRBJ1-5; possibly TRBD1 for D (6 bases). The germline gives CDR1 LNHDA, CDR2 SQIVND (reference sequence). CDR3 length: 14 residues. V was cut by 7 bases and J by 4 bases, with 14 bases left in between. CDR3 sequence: CASIQGGSNQPQHF. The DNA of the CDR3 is TGTGCCAGTATCCAAGGGGGATCAAATCAGCCCCAGCATTTT.

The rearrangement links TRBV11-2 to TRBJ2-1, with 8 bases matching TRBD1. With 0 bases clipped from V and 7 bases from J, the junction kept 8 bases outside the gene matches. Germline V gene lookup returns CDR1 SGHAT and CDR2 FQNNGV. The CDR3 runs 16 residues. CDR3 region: CASSLEDRAALNEQFF. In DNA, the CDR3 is TGTGCCAGCAGCTTAGAGGACAGGGCGGCCTTGAATGAGCAGTTCTTC.

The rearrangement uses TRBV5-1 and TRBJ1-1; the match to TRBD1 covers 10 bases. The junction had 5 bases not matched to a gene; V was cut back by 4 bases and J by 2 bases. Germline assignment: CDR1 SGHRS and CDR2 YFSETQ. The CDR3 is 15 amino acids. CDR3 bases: TGCGCCAGCAGCCCCGGGACAGGGGTCAACACTGAAGCTTTCTTT. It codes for CASSPGTGVNTEAFF.

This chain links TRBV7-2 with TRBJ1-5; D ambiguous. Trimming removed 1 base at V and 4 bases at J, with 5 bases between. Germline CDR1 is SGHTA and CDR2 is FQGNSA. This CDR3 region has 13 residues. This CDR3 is CASSLGQNQPQHF. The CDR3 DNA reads TGTGCCAGCAGCTTAGGGCAGAATCAGCCCCAGCATTTT.

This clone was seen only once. The CDR3 loop is CASRAPDRGYGYTF. For the CDR3, the DNA is TGTGCCAGCAGGGCCCCGGACAGGGGATATGGCTACACCTTC. V and J are TRBV6-5 and TRBJ1-2, with TRBD1 matching over 9 bases. The V gene end was trimmed by 6 bases and the J gene end by 5 bases; junction bases not matched to a gene: 7. Germline V gene lookup returns CDR1 MNHEY and CDR2 SVGAGI. CDR3 length: 14 residues.

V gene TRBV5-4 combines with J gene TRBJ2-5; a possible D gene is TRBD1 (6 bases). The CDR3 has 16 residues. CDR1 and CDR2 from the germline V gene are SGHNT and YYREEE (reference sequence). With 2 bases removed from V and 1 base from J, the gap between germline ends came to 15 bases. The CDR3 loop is CASSFGAGVIQETQYF. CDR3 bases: TGTGCCAGCAGCTTCGGGGCAGGGGTTATCCAAGAGACCCAGTACTTC.

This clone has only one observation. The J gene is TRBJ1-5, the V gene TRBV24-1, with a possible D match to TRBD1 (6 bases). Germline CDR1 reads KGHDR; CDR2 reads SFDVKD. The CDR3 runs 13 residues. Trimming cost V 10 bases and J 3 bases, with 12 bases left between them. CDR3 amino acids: CATQDSFNQPQHF. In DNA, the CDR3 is TGTGCCACGCAGGACAGCTTCAATCAGCCCCAGCATTTT.

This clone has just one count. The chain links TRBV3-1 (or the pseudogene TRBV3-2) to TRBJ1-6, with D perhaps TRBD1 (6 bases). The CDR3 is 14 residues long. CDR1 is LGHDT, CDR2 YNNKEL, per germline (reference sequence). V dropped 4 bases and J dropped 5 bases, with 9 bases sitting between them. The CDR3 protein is CASSPRTDNSPLHF. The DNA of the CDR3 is TGTGCCAGCAGCCCCCGGACAGATAATTCACCCCTCCACTTT.

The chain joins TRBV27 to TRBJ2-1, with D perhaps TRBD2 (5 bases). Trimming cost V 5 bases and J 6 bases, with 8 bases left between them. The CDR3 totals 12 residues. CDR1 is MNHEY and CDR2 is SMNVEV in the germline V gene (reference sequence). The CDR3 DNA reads TGTGCCAGCAGTCTAGAGGGCAATGAGCAGTTCTTC. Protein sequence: CASSLEGNEQFF.

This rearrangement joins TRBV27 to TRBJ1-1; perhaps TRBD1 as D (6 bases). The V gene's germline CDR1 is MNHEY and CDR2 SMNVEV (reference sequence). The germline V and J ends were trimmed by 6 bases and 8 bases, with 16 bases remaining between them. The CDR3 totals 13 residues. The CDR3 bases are TGTGCCAGCAGGGCCGGTAGGGGGACCGAAGCTTTCTTT. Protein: CASRAGRGTEAFF.

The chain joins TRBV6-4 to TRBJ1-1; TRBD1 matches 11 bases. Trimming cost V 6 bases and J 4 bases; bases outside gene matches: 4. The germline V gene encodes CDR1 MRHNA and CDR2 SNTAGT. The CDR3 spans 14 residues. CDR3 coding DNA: TGTGCCAGCAGCTTTGGGACAGGGGGCACTGAAGCTTTCTTT. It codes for CASSFGTGGTEAFF.

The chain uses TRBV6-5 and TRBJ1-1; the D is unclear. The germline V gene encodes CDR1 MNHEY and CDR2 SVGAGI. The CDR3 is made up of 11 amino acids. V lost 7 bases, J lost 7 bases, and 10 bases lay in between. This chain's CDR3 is CASTTGVEAFF. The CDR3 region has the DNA TGTGCCAGCACCACGGGAGTTGAAGCTTTCTTT.

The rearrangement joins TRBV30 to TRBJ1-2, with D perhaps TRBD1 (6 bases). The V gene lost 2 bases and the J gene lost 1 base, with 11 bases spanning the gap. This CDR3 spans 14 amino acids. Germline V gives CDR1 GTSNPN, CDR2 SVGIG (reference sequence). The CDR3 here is CAWSTGTFNYGYTF. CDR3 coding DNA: TGTGCCTGGAGTACCGGGACATTTAACTATGGCTACACCTTC.

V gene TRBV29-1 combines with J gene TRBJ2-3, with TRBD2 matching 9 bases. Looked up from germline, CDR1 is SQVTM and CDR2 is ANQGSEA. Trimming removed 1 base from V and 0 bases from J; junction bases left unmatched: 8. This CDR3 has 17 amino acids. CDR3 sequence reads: CSVEAPWLAGSTDTQYF. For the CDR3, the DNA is TGCAGCGTTGAAGCCCCGTGGCTAGCGGGGAGCACAGATACGCAGTATTTT.